Below are 5 T cell receptor beta chains sequenced from a single sample in a study of T cell repertoires in cytomegalovirus infection (dated by TCRdb to between 2018 and 2020). No cognate antigen is known for these TCRs. The run used an Illumina HiSeq 1500. TCRdb reran the public reads through fastp at Q25 and MiXCR, keeping productive beta chains. Every CDR3 protein is listed once, alongside the most common genes and DNA of its rows. The sample records about 920,000 distinct CDR3 sequences, approximately 31% of which are singletons. Of the sample, around an eighth falls within the top ten clones. The sample's treatment or condition label, in plain terms: in vitro stimulation with specific CMV peptide epitopes to enrich CMV-specific T cells. This specimen was cultured CD8+ T cells from PBMCs, taken from culture after CMV antigen stimulation. Source of these receptors: a human donor in good health (CMV status not recorded). Some clones in this sample may be carry-over from other donors' samples.

The V and J genes are TRBV12-3 or TRBV12-4 and TRBJ2-1; D is possibly TRBD2 (7 bases). V was pared by 0 bases and J by 9 bases, with 12 bases between. This CDR3 comprises 14 residues. This CDR3 is CASSLAGGPGEQFF. The CDR3 DNA reads TGTGCCAGCAGTTTAGCGGGGGGGCCCGGTGAGCAGTTCTTC.

In its sample, this clonotype was seen a few times. This sequence joins TRBV6-5 and TRBJ2-7; D tentatively fits TRBD1 or TRBD2 (5 bases each). Germline V gene data show CDR1 as MNHEY and CDR2 as SVGAGI. Trimming took off 5 bases at V and 3 bases at J, with 14 bases between the two ends. This CDR3 contains 14 residues. The CDR3 nucleotides are TGTGCCAGCAGTAACCGGGACGGCGACTACGAGCAGTACTTC. This gives the protein CASSNRDGDYEQYF.

The chain employs TRBV2 and TRBJ2-7; D might be TRBD2 (6 bases). From germline, CDR1 is SNHLY and CDR2 FYNNEI. This CDR3 has 13 amino acids. V gave up 10 bases and J gave up 4 bases, with 17 bases separating them. CDR3 protein: CATSGGFVYEQYF. The CDR3 DNA reads as TGTGCCACCTCTGGGGGGTTCGTGTACGAGCAGTACTTC. Using reference TRBV2 and TRBJ2-7 for the parts outside the CDR3, the full variable domain is EPEVTQTPSHQVTQMGQEVILRCVPISNHLYFYWYRQILGQKVEFLVSFYNNEISEKSEIFDDQFSVERPDGSNFTLKIRSTKLEDSAMYFCATSGGFVYEQYFGPGTRLTVT.

The chain employs TRBV7-9 and TRBJ2-5; 8 bases line up with TRBD2. In germline, CDR1 is SEHNR, CDR2 FQNEAQ (reference sequence). V trimming: 4 bases; J trimming: 3 bases; junction bases outside the gene matches: 4. The CDR3 extends over 14 amino acids. This chain's CDR3 is CASSSPAGEETQYF. The DNA for the CDR3 is TGTGCCAGCAGCTCCCCAGCGGGGGAAGAGACCCAGTACTTC.

This rearrangement joins TRBV7-6 to TRBJ1-2, with D uncertain. This CDR3 spans 13 amino acids. V dropped 5 bases and J dropped 8 bases, with 15 bases sitting between them. Per the germline V gene, CDR1 is SGHVS and CDR2 is FNYEAQ. The CDR3 region is CASSRYEAGGYTF. The CDR3 DNA reads as TGTGCCAGCAGCCGCTACGAGGCCGGCGGCTACACCTTC.